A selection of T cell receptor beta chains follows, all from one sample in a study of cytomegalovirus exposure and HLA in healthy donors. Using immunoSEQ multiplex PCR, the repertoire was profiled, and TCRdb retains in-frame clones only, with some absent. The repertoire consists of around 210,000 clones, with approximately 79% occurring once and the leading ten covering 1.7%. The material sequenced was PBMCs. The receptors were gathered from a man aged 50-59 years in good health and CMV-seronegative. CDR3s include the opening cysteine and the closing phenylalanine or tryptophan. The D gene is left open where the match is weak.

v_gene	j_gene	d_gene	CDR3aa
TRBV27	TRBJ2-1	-	CASSFNRVVDEQFF
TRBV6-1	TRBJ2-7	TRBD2	CASRSTSGSEYEQYF
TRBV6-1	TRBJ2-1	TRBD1	CASSDLGTVYNEQFF
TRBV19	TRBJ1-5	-	CASSIAGDPYQPQHF
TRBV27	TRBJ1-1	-	CASLGGLMNTEAFF
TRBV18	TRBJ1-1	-	CASSPLRSTGNTEAFF
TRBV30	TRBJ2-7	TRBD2	CAWDLTTSGSSEQYF
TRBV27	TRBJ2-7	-	CASSLSIYAGVEQYF
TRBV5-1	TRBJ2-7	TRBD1	CASSLPGQTYEQYF
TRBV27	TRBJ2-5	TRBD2	CASRGGEGMKTQYF
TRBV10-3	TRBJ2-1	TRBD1	CAISGTGDMNEQFF
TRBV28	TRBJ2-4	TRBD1	CASSDRVNIQYF
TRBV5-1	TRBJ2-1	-	CASSLGGRANEQFF
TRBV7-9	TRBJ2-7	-	CASSPFSDYEQYF
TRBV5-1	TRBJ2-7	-	CASSPLENSKDEQYF
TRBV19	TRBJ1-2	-	CASSPRTGRLNYGYTF
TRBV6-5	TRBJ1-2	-	CASSEGEYGYTF
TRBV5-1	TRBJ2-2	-	CASSLSGRNTGELFF